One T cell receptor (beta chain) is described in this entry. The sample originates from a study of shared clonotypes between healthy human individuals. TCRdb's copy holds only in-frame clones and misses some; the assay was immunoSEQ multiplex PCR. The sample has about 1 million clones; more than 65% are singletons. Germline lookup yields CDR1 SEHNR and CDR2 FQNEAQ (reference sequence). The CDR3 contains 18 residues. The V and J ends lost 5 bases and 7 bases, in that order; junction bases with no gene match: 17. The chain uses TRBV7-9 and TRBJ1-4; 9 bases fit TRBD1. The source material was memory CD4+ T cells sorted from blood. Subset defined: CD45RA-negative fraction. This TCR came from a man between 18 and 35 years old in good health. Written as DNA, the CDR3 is TGTGCCAGCAGCACCACCCATAAAACAGGGGGCAAGGGTGAAAAACTGTTTTTT. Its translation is CASSTTHKTGGKGEKLFF.